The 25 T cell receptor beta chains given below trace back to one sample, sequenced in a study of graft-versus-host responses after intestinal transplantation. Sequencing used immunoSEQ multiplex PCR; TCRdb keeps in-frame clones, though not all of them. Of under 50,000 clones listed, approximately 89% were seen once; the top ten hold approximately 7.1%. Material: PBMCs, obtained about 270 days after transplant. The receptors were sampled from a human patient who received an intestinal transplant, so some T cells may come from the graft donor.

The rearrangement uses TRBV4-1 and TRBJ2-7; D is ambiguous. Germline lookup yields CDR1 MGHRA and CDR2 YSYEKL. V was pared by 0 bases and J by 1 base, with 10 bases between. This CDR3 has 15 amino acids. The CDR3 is CASSQDRSGSYEQYF. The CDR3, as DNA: TGCGCCAGCAGCCAAGACAGGTCTGGATCCTACGAGCAGTACTTC.

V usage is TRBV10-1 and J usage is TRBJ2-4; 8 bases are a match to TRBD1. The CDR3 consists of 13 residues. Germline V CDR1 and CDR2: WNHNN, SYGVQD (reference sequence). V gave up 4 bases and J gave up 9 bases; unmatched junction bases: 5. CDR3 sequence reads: CASSGQGAGIQYF. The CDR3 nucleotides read TGCGCCAGCAGTGGGCAGGGGGCCGGCATTCAGTACTTC.

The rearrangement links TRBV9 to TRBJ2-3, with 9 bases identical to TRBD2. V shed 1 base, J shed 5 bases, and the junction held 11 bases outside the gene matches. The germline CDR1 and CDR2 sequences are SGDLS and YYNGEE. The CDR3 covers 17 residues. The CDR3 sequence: CASSVSYGLAIVDTQYF. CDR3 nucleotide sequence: TGTGCCAGCAGCGTATCCTACGGACTAGCGATAGTAGATACGCAGTATTTT.

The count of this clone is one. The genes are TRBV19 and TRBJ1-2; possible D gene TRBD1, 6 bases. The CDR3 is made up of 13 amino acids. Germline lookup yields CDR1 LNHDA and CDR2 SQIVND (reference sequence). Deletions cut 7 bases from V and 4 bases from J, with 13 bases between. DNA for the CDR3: TGTGCCAGTACAGAGGGGGGTCTCTATGGCTACACCTTC. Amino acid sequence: CASTEGGLYGYTF.

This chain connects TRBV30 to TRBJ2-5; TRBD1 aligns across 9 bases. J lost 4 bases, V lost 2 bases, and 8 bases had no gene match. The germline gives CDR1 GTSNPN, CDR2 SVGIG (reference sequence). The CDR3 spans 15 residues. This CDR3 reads CAWSYTTGGGETQYF. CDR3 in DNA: TGTGCCTGGAGTTACACCACAGGGGGCGGAGAGACCCAGTACTTC.

The CDR3 DNA reads TGTGCCAGCAGCTTAGGAGCGGCACCGGTGTACGAGCAGTACTTC. It yields the protein CASSLGAAPVYEQYF. This chain joins TRBV7-6 and TRBJ2-7; a weak D match, TRBD2 (5 bases). V dropped 1 base and J dropped 4 bases, with 14 bases sitting between them. The CDR3 is 15 residues long. Germline CDR1 SGHVS, CDR2 FNYEAQ.

CDR3 sequence reads: CASSFEGRYEQYF. The CDR3 bases are TGTGCCAGCAGCTTCGAGGGCCGCTACGAGCAGTACTTC. This chain uses TRBV13 with TRBJ2-7; tentatively, D is TRBD2 (5 bases). V gave up 3 bases and J gave up 3 bases, with 9 bases separating them. There are 13 residues in the CDR3. Germline CDR1 is PRHDT and CDR2 is FYEKMQ (reference sequence).

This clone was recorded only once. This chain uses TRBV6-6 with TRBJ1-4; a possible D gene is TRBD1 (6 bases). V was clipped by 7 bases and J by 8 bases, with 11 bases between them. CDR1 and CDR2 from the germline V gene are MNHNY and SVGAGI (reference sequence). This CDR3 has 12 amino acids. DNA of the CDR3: TGTGCCAGCAAAAGGAGGGGGGAAAAACTGTTTTTT. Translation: CASKRRGEKLFF.

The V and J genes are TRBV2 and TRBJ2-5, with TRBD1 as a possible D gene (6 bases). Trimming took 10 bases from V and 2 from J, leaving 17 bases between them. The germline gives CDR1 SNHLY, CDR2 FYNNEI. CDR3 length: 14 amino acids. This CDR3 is CATFRPGQQETQYF. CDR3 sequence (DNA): TGTGCCACCTTCCGGCCGGGACAACAAGAGACCCAGTACTTC.

CDR3 nucleotides: TGTGCCAGCTCACCCTCAACCGCTGAAGCTTTCTTT. The encoded protein is CASSPSTAEAFF. V is TRBV18 and J is TRBJ1-1; D not resolved. The germline CDR1 and CDR2 sequences are KGHSH and LQKENI. The CDR3 runs to 12 residues. Between the trimmed V and J ends, which lost 3 bases and 6 bases, there was a span of 8 bases.

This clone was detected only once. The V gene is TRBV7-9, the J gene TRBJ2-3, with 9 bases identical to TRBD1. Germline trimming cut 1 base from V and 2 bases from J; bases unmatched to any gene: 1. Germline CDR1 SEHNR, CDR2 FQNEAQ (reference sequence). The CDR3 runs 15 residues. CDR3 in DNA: TGTGCCAGCAGCTTAGGGGACAGGGCCACAGATACGCAGTATTTT. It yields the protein CASSLGDRATDTQYF.

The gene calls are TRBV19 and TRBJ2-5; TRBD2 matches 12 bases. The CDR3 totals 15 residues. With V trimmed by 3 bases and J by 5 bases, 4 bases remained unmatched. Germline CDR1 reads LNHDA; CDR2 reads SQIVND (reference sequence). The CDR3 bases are TGTGCCAGTAGTATTTGGCTAGCGGGGGGGGAGACCCAGTACTTC. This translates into CASSIWLAGGETQYF.

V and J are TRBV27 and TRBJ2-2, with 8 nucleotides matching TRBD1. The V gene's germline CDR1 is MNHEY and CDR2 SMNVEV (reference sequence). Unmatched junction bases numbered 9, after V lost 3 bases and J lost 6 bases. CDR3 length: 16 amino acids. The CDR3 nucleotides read TGTGCCAGCAGTTTCCAGGACAGGGTTCTCTCCGGGGAGCTGTTTTTT. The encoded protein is CASSFQDRVLSGELFF.

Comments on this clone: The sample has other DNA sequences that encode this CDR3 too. CDR3 sequence reads: CASSVSSGEGSYEQYF. The CDR3 bases are TGTGCCAGCAGCGTGAGCTCAGGGGAAGGATCCTACGAGCAGTACTTC. The chain employs TRBV5-5 and TRBJ2-7; perhaps TRBD1 as D (6 bases). Trimming shortened V by 4 bases and J by 1 base, and 18 bases separated the two germline ends. This CDR3 is built from 16 residues. CDR1 SGHKS and CDR2 YYEKEE come from the germline V gene (reference sequence).

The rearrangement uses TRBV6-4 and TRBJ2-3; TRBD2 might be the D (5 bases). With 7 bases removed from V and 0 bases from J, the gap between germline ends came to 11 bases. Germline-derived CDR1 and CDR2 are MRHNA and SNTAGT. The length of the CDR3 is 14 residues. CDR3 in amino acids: CASKGEASTDTQYF. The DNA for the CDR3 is TGTGCCAGCAAGGGAGAGGCTAGCACAGATACGCAGTATTTT.

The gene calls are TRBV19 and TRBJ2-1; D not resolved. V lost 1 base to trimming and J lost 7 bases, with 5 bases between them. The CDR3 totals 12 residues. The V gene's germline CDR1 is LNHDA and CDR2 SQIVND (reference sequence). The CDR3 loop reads CASSIVNNEQFF. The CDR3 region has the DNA TGTGCCAGTAGTATAGTTAATAATGAGCAGTTCTTC.

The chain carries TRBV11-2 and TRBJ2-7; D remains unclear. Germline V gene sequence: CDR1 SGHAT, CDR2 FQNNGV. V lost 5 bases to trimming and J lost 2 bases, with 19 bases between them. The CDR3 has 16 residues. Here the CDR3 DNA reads TGTGCCAGCAGCCTCAACTCACCGCATACCGCCTACGAGCAGTACTTC. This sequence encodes CASSLNSPHTAYEQYF.

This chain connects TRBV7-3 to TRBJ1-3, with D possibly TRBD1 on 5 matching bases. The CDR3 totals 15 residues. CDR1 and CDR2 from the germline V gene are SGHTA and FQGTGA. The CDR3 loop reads CAPPASFGGANTIYF. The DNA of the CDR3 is TGTGCACCGCCCGCCTCCTTTGGAGGGGCGAACACCATATATTTT.

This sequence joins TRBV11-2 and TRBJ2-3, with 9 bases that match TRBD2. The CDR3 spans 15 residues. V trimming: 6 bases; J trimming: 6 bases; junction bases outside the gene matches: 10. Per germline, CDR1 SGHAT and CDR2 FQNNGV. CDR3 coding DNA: TGTGCCAGCAGGGAAGCGGGGGGTAGGGGGGATACGCAGTATTTT. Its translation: CASREAGGRGDTQYF.

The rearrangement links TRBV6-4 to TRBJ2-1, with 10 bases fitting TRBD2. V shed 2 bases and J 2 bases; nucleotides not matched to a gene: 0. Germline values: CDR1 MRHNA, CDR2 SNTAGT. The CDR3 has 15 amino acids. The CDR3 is CASSDSGGAYNEQFF. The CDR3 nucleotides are TGTGCCAGCAGTGACAGCGGGGGGGCCTACAATGAGCAGTTCTTC.

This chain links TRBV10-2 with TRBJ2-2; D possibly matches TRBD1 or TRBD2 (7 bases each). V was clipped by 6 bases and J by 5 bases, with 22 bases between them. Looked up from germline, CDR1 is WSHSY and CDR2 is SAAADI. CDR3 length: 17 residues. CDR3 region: CASRVGTAQGGTGELFF. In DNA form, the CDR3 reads TGCGCCAGCAGAGTGGGGACGGCCCAGGGGGGGACCGGGGAGCTGTTTTTT.

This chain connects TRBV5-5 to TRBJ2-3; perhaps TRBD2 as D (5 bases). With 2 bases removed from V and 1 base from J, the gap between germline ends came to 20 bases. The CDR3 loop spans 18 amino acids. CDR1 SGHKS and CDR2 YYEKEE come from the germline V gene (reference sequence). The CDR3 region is CASSFVPIIGVGTDTQYF. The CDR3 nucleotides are TGTGCCAGCAGCTTTGTGCCCATCATCGGGGTCGGCACAGATACGCAGTATTTT.

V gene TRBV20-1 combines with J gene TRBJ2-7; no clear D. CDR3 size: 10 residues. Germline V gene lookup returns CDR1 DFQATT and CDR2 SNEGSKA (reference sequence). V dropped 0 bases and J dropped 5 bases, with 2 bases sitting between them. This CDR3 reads CSARDNEQYF. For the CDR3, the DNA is TGCAGTGCTAGAGATAACGAGCAGTACTTC.

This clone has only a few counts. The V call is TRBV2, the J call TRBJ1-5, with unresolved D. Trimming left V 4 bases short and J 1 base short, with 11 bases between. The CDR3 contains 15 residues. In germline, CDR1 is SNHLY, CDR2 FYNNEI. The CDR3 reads CASSGQRGSNQPQHF. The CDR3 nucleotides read TGTGCCAGCAGTGGGCAACGGGGAAGCAATCAGCCCCAGCATTTT.

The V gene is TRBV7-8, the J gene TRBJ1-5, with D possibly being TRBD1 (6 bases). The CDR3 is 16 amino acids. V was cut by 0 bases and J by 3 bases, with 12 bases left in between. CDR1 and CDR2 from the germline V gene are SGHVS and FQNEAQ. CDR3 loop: CASSLAAGVVNQPQHF. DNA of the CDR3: TGTGCCAGCAGCTTAGCGGCAGGGGTGGTCAATCAGCCCCAGCATTTT. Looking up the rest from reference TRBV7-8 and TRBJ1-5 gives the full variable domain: GAGVSQSPRYKVAKRGQDVALRCDPISGHVSLFWYQQALGQGPEFLTYFQNEAQLDKSGLPSDRFFAERPEGSVSTLKIQRTQQEDSAVYLCASSLAAGVVNQPQHFGDGTRLSIL.